This entry concerns a single T cell receptor beta chain. Sequence at one end of the junction differs from germline and may be a read error. CDR1 is SEHNR, CDR2 FQNEAQ, per germline (reference sequence). The CDR3 totals 16 residues. The protocol was immunoSEQ multiplex PCR, while the TCRdb copy is restricted to in-frame clones and leaves out a portion. The sample holds roughly 51,000 clones, 85% seen once. This sample was taken from a study of glioma-infiltrating T cells after dendritic cell vaccination. The receptor was isolated from a human donor with glioblastoma. The genes are TRBV7-9 and TRBJ1-2; 8 bases line up with TRBD1. Sequencing used blood, obtained before dendritic cell vaccination. Here the CDR3 DNA reads TGTGCCAGCAGCCCATTTGGGCAGGGGGCTAATTATGGCTACACCTTC. This translates into CASSPFGQGANYGYTF.